The TCR beta chain under discussion was sequenced for a study of T cell responses to AZD1222 COVID-19 vaccine. The trim removed 3 bases at V and 6 bases at J, leaving 8 bases unmatched. The germline V gene encodes CDR1 MNHEY and CDR2 SMNVEV (reference sequence). CDR3 length equals 14 residues. Study results and caveats: The reported proportion of spike-specific TCRs targeting unmutated variant regions was nearly half. Most donors were white British and more were female, and clonal diversity was possibly underestimated. At baseline, seropositivity was found in only a handful of AZD1222 recipients.

For this clone: Its target is unknown.

Sequencing used immunoSEQ multiplex PCR; TCRdb keeps in-frame clones, though not all of them. The table shows about 160,000 clones, with roughly 90% occurring only once. The sequenced sample was peripheral blood, obtained on day 0 of AZD1222 vaccination. The sequence was obtained from an adult in good health. V usage is TRBV27 and J usage is TRBJ2-7, with TRBD2 identical over 7 bases. CDR3 nucleotide sequence: TGTGCCAGCAGTTTTTGGGGGGGGACTGGCGAGCAGTACTTC. It specifies CASSFWGGTGEQYF.